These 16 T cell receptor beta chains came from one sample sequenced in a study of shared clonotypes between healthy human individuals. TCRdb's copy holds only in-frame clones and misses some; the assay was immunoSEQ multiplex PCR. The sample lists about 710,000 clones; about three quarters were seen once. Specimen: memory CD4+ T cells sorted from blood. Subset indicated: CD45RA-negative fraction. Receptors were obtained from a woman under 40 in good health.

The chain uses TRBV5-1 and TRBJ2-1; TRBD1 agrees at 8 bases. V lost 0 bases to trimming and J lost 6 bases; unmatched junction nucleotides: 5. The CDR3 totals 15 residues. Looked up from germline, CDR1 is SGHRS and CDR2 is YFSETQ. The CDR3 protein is CASSLAGTGFNEQFF. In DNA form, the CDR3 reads TGCGCCAGCAGCTTGGCTGGGACAGGTTTCAATGAGCAGTTCTTC.

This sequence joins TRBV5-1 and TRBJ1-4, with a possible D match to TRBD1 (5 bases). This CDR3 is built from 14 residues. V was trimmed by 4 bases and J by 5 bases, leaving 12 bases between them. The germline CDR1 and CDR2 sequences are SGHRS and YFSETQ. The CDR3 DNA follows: TGCGCCAGCAGCCTCTCAGGGACCAATGAAAAACTGTTTTTT. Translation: CASSLSGTNEKLFF.

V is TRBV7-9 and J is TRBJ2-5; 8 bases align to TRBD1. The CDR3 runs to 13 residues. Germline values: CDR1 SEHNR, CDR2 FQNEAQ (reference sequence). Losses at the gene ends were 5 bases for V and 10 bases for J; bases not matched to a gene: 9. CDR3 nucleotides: TGTGCCAGCAGCGCTCTTGACAGGGGACGCCAGTACTTC. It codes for CASSALDRGRQYF.

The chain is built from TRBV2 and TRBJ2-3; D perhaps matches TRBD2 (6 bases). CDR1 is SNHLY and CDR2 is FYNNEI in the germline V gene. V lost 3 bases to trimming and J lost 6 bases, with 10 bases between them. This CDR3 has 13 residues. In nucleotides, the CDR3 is TGTGCCAGCAGTGAGCGCGCGGGGGATACGCAGTATTTT. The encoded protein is CASSERAGDTQYF.

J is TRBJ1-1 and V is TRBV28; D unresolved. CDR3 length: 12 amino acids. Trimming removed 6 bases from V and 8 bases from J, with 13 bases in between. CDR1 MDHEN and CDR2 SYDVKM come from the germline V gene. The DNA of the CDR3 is TGTGCCAGCAGGGCTCTACGGAGGGAAGCTTTCTTT. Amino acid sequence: CASRALRREAFF.

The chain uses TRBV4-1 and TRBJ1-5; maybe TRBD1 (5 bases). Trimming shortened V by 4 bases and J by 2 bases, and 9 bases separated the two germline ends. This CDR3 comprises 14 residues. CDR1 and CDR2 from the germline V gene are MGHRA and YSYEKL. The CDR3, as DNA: TGCGCCAGCAGCCGTGAAGGGGGCAATCAGCCCCAGCATTTT. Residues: CASSREGGNQPQHF.

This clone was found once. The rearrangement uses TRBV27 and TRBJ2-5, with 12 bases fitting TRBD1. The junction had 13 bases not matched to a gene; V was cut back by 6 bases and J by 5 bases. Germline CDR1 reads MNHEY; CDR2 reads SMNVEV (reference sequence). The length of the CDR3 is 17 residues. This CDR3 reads CASRGQGARGSRETQYF. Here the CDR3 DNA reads TGTGCCAGCAGGGGACAGGGGGCTCGGGGGAGCCGGGAGACCCAGTACTTC.

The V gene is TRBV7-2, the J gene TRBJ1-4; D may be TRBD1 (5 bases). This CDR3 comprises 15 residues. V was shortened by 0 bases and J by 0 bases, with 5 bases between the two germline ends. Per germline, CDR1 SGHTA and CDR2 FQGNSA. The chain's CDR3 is CASSLAGPTNEKLFF. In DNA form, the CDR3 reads TGTGCCAGCAGCTTAGCGGGACCAACTAATGAAAAACTGTTTTTT.

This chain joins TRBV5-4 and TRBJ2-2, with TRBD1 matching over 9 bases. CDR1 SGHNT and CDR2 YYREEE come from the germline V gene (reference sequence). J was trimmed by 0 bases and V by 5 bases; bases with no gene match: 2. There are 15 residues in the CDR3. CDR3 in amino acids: CASRWDRANTGELFF. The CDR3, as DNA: TGTGCCAGCAGGTGGGACAGGGCGAACACCGGGGAGCTGTTTTTT.

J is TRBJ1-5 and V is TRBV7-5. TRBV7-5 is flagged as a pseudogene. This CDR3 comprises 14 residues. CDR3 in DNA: TGTGTCAGAAGCTTAGCGGGGTTGGATCAGCCCCAGCATTTT. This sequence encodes CVRSLAGLDQPQHF.

The CDR3 is CASSEVRGRGSNQPQHF. The CDR3 DNA reads TGTGCCAGCAGTGAGGTCCGAGGGCGGGGTAGCAATCAGCCCCAGCATTTT. This chain joins TRBV6-1 and TRBJ1-5; no clear D gene. V lost 3 bases and J 0 bases, leaving 15 bases between the germline ends. Per the germline V gene, CDR1 is MNHNS and CDR2 is SASEGT. This CDR3 is 17 amino acids long.

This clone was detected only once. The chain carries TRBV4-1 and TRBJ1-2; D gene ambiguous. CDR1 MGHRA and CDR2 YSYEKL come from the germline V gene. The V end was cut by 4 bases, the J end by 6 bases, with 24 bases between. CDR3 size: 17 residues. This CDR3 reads CASSPFEGRTSVHGYTF. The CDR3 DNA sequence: TGCGCCAGCAGCCCCTTCGAAGGCCGGACGTCTGTCCATGGCTACACCTTC.

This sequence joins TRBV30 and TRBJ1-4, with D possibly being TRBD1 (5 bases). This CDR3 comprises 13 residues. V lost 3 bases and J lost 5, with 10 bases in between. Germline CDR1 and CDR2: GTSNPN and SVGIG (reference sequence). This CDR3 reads CAWRAGGNEKLFF. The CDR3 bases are TGTGCCTGGAGGGCGGGGGGGAATGAAAAACTGTTTTTT.

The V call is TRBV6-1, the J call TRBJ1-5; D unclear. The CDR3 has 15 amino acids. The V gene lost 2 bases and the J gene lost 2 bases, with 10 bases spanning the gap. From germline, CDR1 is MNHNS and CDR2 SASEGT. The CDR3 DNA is TGTGCCAGCAGTGAAACCAGTGGGGGCAATCAGCCCCAGCATTTT. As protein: CASSETSGGNQPQHF.

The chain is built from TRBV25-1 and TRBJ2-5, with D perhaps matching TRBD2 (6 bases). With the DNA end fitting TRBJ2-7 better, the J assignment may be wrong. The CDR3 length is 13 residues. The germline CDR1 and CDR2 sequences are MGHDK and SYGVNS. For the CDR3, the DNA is TGTGCCACCGCCCGGGACTTCGCCTACGAGCAGTACTTC. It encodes CATARDFAYEQYF.

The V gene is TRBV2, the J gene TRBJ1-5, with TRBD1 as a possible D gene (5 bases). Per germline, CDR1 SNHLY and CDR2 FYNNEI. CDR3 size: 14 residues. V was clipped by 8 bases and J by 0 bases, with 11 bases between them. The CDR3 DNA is TGTGCCAGCGCGGGGGGGGATAGCAATCAGCCCCAGCATTTT. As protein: CASAGGDSNQPQHF.